Following are 30 T cell receptor beta chains from one sample sequenced in a study of T cell changes during pregnancy in multiple sclerosis. Produced via immunoSEQ multiplex PCR; TCRdb's table is partial and in-frame only. The sample records 85,000 to 130,000 clones, approximately 90% being singletons. The input for sequencing was peripheral blood, taken after pregnancy. These TCRs come from a female donor with multiple sclerosis, enrolled in a pregnancy study.

The V and J genes are TRBV15 and TRBJ1-4, with D unclear. This CDR3 has 15 amino acids. CDR1 LNHNV and CDR2 YYDKDF come from the germline V gene (reference sequence). V was cut by 0 bases and J by 10 bases, with 15 bases left in between. DNA for the CDR3: TGTGCCACCAGCAGAGATCCGGCGGTGCTGGGAAAACTGTTTTTT. It specifies CATSRDPAVLGKLFF.

The chain uses TRBV9 and TRBJ1-1; unclear D gene. The V gene's germline CDR1 is SGDLS and CDR2 YYNGEE. CDR3 length equals 14 residues. Trimming took off 0 bases at V and 5 bases at J, with 11 bases between the two ends. The CDR3 DNA sequence: TGTGCCAGCAGCGTAGGGGGTTCGGGGACTGAAGCTTTCTTT. Amino acid sequence: CASSVGGSGTEAFF.

The chain is built from TRBV27 and TRBJ1-2; no reliable D call. The germline gives CDR1 MNHEY, CDR2 SMNVEV (reference sequence). This CDR3 is built from 16 residues. V was clipped by 7 bases and J by 8 bases, with 26 bases between them. The CDR3, as DNA: TGTGCCAGCACCCCTGGAGGGCCGCAGCTCCCGGACGGCTACACCTTC. This translates into CASTPGGPQLPDGYTF.

This chain joins TRBV7-3 and TRBJ1-1; TRBD1 is a possible D gene (5 bases). The V gene's germline CDR1 is SGHTA and CDR2 FQGTGA. The CDR3 is 14 amino acids. Trimming left V 4 bases short and J 3 bases short, with 12 bases between. Here the CDR3 reads CASSWDPGDTEAFF. The DNA of the CDR3 is TGTGCCAGCAGCTGGGACCCGGGGGACACTGAAGCTTTCTTT.

The rearrangement links TRBV6-1 to TRBJ1-1; D is perhaps TRBD1 (5 bases). Looked up from germline, CDR1 is MNHNS and CDR2 is SASEGT. The CDR3 loop spans 14 amino acids. V was trimmed by 7 bases and J by 5 bases, leaving 17 bases between them. CDR3 sequence reads: CASNSREGRTEAFF. The CDR3 region has the DNA TGTGCCAGCAATTCTCGGGAGGGGAGGACTGAAGCTTTCTTT.

The chain has TRBV15 and TRBJ1-6; the match to TRBD1 covers 11 bases. Trimming at V came to 3 bases and at J to 6 bases, leaving 7 bases not matched to a gene. The CDR3 totals 17 residues. Germline lookup yields CDR1 LNHNV and CDR2 YYDKDF (reference sequence). The CDR3 DNA reads TGTGCCACCAGCAGGGACAGGGGGCGCCGGGTTAATTCACCCCTCCACTTT. Its protein is CATSRDRGRRVNSPLHF. Using reference TRBV15 and TRBJ1-6 for the parts outside the CDR3, the full variable domain is DAMVIQNPRYQVTQFGKPVTLSCSQTLNHNVMYWYQQKSSQAPKLLFHYYDKDFNNEADTPDNFQSRRPNTSFCFLDIRSPGLGDTAMYLCATSRDRGRRVNSPLHFGNGTRLTVT.

The V gene is TRBV19, the J gene TRBJ1-5; 8 positions agree with TRBD1. The J segment lost 3 bases and the V segment lost 5 bases, leaving 9 bases of the junction unmatched. The CDR3 has 16 amino acids. From germline, CDR1 is LNHDA and CDR2 SQIVND (reference sequence). In nucleotides, the CDR3 is TGTGCCAGTAGTCAATTCGGACAGGGACTCAATCAGCCCCAGCATTTT. Translated: CASSQFGQGLNQPQHF.

The V call is TRBV5-1, the J call TRBJ1-1; D possibly corresponds to TRBD1 (5 bases). The CDR3 covers 14 residues. V was pared by 2 bases and J by 1 base, with 9 bases between. Germline V lookup: CDR1 SGHRS, CDR2 YFSETQ. The CDR3 DNA is TGCGCCAGCAGCTTCCAGGGTGCGAACACTGAAGCTTTCTTT. Its protein is CASSFQGANTEAFF.

The V gene is TRBV9, the J gene TRBJ1-1; a possible D gene is TRBD1 (5 bases). The germline V gene encodes CDR1 SGDLS and CDR2 YYNGEE. This CDR3 comprises 16 residues. Trimming left V 0 bases short and J 4 bases short, with 16 bases between. The CDR3 is CASSVGRGGLGTEAFF. The CDR3 DNA reads TGTGCCAGCAGCGTAGGGAGGGGAGGGTTGGGCACTGAAGCTTTCTTT.

The chain employs TRBV7-3 and TRBJ2-3; 7 bases match TRBD2. CDR3 length: 15 residues. Germline V gene sequence: CDR1 SGHTA, CDR2 FQGTGA. Germline trimming cut 5 bases from V and 0 bases from J; bases unmatched to any gene: 5. Written as DNA, the CDR3 is TGTGCCAGCAGCCCCAGCGGGATAAGCACAGATACGCAGTATTTT. Protein sequence: CASSPSGISTDTQYF.

The chain recombines TRBV5-1 with TRBJ2-1, with 12 bases that match TRBD2. The CDR3 consists of 16 residues. The germline CDR1 and CDR2 sequences are SGHRS and YFSETQ. The V and J ends lost 5 bases and 6 bases, in that order; junction bases with no gene match: 9. Written as DNA, the CDR3 is TGCGCCAGCAGTCCGTTAACTAGCGGGGGGCCCAATGAGCAGTTCTTC. Amino acid sequence: CASSPLTSGGPNEQFF. The full variable domain, completed using reference TRBV5-1 and TRBJ2-1, is KAGVTQTPRYLIKTRGQQVTLSCSPISGHRSVSWYQQTPGQGLQFLFEYFSETQRNKGNFPGRFSGRQFSNSRSEMNVSTLELGDSALYLCASSPLTSGGPNEQFFGPGTRLTVL.

The chain is built from TRBV29-1 and TRBJ2-7; 11 bases align to TRBD2. The CDR3 extends over 14 amino acids. Germline V CDR1 and CDR2: SQVTM, ANQGSEA. J was trimmed by 1 base and V by 6 bases; bases with no gene match: 5. In DNA, the CDR3 is TGCAGCGTCGTAGCGGGAGGGCCATCCTACGAGCAGTACTTC. This encodes CSVVAGGPSYEQYF.

This clone appeared a single time. DNA of the CDR3: TGTGCCAGCAGTTTATCCGGGAGACCCAACGAGCAGTACTTC. Translated, it gives CASSLSGRPNEQYF. J is TRBJ2-7 and V is TRBV27, with a weak D call TRBD2 (6 bases). The germline V and J ends were trimmed by 0 bases and 5 bases, with 11 bases remaining between them. This CDR3 contains 14 residues. Germline values: CDR1 MNHEY, CDR2 SMNVEV (reference sequence).

The V call is TRBV6-1, the J call TRBJ2-2, with D maybe TRBD2 (6 bases). CDR3 length equals 15 residues. Trimming left V 5 bases short and J 3 bases short, with 13 bases between. Germline V gives CDR1 MNHNS, CDR2 SASEGT. The CDR3 region has the DNA TGTGCCAGCAGTTCACGGGACTGGTACACCGGGGAGCTGTTTTTT. This encodes CASSSRDWYTGELFF.

The V call is TRBV19, the J call TRBJ2-3; D call uncertain. The germline CDR1 and CDR2 sequences are LNHDA and SQIVND (reference sequence). The CDR3 is 13 amino acids. Trimming pared 3 bases from V and 5 bases from J, leaving 9 bases between. The CDR3 region has the DNA TGTGCCAGTAGTATTTACCCAGGAGATACGCAGTATTTT. Translation gives CASSIYPGDTQYF.

This clone was picked up a small number of times. An end of the junction does not agree with germline; a read error may underlie this. This chain uses TRBV20-1 with TRBJ1-1, with no clear D. Germline CDR1 DFQATT, CDR2 SNEGSKA (reference sequence). The CDR3 consists of 11 residues. For the CDR3, the DNA is TGCAGTGCTAGACCTGCCCGGAGACCCCTCTTT. It specifies CSARPARRPLF.

This clone was seen just once. J is TRBJ2-7 and V is TRBV6-5, with TRBD2 identical over 11 bases. CDR1 and CDR2 (germline): MNHEY, SVGAGI. With 5 bases clipped from V and 5 bases from J, the junction kept 8 bases outside the gene matches. CDR3 length: 15 residues. The CDR3 is CASSPLAGGFDEQYF. The CDR3 region has the DNA TGTGCCAGCAGTCCCTTAGCGGGAGGGTTCGACGAGCAGTACTTC.

The V gene is TRBV28, the J gene TRBJ1-4; 7 bases line up with TRBD1. Germline assignment: CDR1 MDHEN and CDR2 SYDVKM. J was trimmed by 1 base and V by 4 bases; bases with no gene match: 12. The CDR3 runs to 18 residues. The CDR3 spells CASSSPSTGSGTNEKLFF. The CDR3 DNA follows: TGTGCCAGCAGTTCCCCATCGACAGGGAGCGGAACTAATGAAAAACTGTTTTTT.

This clone came up a few times. The chain combines TRBV19 with TRBJ1-1; TRBD1 agrees at 8 bases. The germline gives CDR1 LNHDA, CDR2 SQIVND (reference sequence). The CDR3 spans 13 residues. The J segment lost 7 bases and the V segment lost 5 bases, leaving 6 bases of the junction unmatched. This chain's CDR3 is CASSAGGGGEAFF. The CDR3, as DNA: TGTGCCAGTAGTGCAGGGGGCGGAGGTGAAGCTTTCTTT.

The V gene is TRBV18, the J gene TRBJ1-1, with a weak D call TRBD1 (5 bases). This CDR3 is built from 13 residues. V was trimmed by 2 bases and J by 1 base, leaving 5 bases between them. CDR1 is KGHSH and CDR2 is LQKENI in the germline V gene. CDR3 loop: CASSPGANTEAFF. CDR3 in DNA: TGTGCCAGCTCACCAGGGGCGAACACTGAAGCTTTCTTT.

This chain uses TRBV7-9 with TRBJ2-7; D uncertain. The germline gives CDR1 SEHNR, CDR2 FQNEAQ (reference sequence). Trimming cost V 1 base and J 3 bases, with 16 bases left between them. This CDR3 is built from 16 residues. CDR3 sequence: CASSLGGPSSYYEQYF. The CDR3, as DNA: TGTGCCAGCAGCTTAGGCGGCCCCTCATCTTACTACGAGCAGTACTTC.

The chain couples TRBV29-1 to TRBJ2-7; the match to TRBD1 covers 7 bases. With 5 bases clipped from V and 3 bases from J, the junction kept 10 bases outside the gene matches. The CDR3 runs 14 residues. CDR1 is SQVTM, CDR2 ANQGSEA, per germline. CDR3: CSVSPQGELYEQYF. Here the CDR3 DNA reads TGCAGCGTTAGTCCGCAGGGGGAACTCTACGAGCAGTACTTC.

The V call is TRBV6-6, the J call TRBJ1-1, with D possibly matching TRBD1 (5 bases). Germline CDR1 is MNHNY and CDR2 is SVGAGI (reference sequence). The germline V and J ends were trimmed by 6 bases and 0 bases, with 11 bases remaining between them. The CDR3 sequence is 14 residues long. In DNA form, the CDR3 reads TGTGCCAGCAGATCGACAGAAATGAACACTGAAGCTTTCTTT. Protein product: CASRSTEMNTEAFF.

The V call is TRBV2, the J call TRBJ2-5, with 7 bases aligning to TRBD2. Per germline, CDR1 SNHLY and CDR2 FYNNEI. The junction had 9 bases not matched to a gene; V was cut back by 7 bases and J by 4 bases. This CDR3 region has 14 residues. CDR3 nucleotide sequence: TGTGCCAGCATTAGGGCGGGGGTGGTAGAGACCCAGTACTTC. It is translated as CASIRAGVVETQYF. The variable domain in full, with the rest retrieved from reference TRBV2 and TRBJ2-5, is EPEVTQTPSHQVTQMGQEVILRCVPISNHLYFYWYRQILGQKVEFLVSFYNNEISEKSEIFDDQFSVERPDGSNFTLKIRSTKLEDSAMYFCASIRAGVVETQYFGPGTRLLVL.

CDR3 DNA: TGTGCCGTACCCGGACAGGCCACTAATGGCTACACCTTC. Translating it yields CAVPGQATNGYTF. The chain is built from TRBV5-4 and TRBJ1-2; TRBD1 aligns across 7 bases. Trimming removed 10 bases from V and 6 bases from J; junction bases left unmatched: 12. There are 13 residues in the CDR3. Germline V gene data show CDR1 as SGHNT and CDR2 as YYREEE (reference sequence). Supplemented by reference TRBV5-4 and TRBJ1-2, the full variable domain reads ETGVTQSPTHLIKTRGQQVTLRCSSQSGHNTVSWYQQALGQGPQFIFQYYREEENGRGNFPPRFSGLQFPNYSSELNVNALELDDSALYLCAVPGQATNGYTFGSGTRLTVV.

The rearrangement links TRBV28 to TRBJ2-7; the D gene is possibly TRBD2 (5 bases). Germline CDR1 and CDR2: MDHEN and SYDVKM. The ends were cut back, 5 bases at V and 4 bases at J, with 15 bases in the middle. The CDR3 runs 14 residues. CDR3 DNA sequence: TGTGCCAGCAGTCCCCCGGGAAAACAGTACGAGCAGTACTTC. As protein: CASSPPGKQYEQYF.

The V gene is TRBV5-1, the J gene TRBJ2-1; 14 nucleotides match TRBD2. The CDR3 contains 21 residues. Germline values: CDR1 SGHRS, CDR2 YFSETQ. J gave up 4 bases and V 4 bases, and 19 bases lay outside the gene matches. In DNA form, the CDR3 reads TGCGCCAGCAGCCTCGGAGTTTTGGGACTAGCGGGAGAAGATGGTTACAATGAGCAGTTCTTC. Protein sequence: CASSLGVLGLAGEDGYNEQFF.

This clone was counted once. The J gene is TRBJ2-3, the V gene TRBV6-5; 11 bases match TRBD1. V dropped 5 bases and J dropped 4; count of bases not matched to a gene: 2. CDR3 length: 14 residues. Germline V gene data show CDR1 as MNHEY and CDR2 as SVGAGI. CDR3 in DNA: TGTGCCAGCAGTCCGGGACAGGGGGCAGATACGCAGTATTTT. Residues: CASSPGQGADTQYF.

The chain is built from TRBV7-9 and TRBJ1-3; maybe TRBD1 (6 bases). From germline, CDR1 is SEHNR and CDR2 FQNEAQ (reference sequence). Trimming cost V 5 bases and J 7 bases, with 18 bases left between them. The CDR3 has 15 amino acids. CDR3 residues: CASSLRSGDWNTIYF. Here the CDR3 DNA reads TGTGCCAGCAGCCTCAGATCAGGGGATTGGAACACCATATATTTT.

This clone was detected only once. The rearrangement joins TRBV7-6 to TRBJ2-2, with D possibly TRBD1 on 5 matching bases. CDR1 and CDR2 from the germline V gene are SGHVS and FNYEAQ. The CDR3 is made up of 15 amino acids. V lost 1 base and J lost 5, with 11 bases in between. CDR3 coding DNA: TGTGCCAGCAGCTTAGGCAGGGCAGGTACCGGGGAGCTGTTTTTT. This gives the protein CASSLGRAGTGELFF.